Following are 4 T cell receptor beta chains from one sample sequenced in a study of radiation and T cells in renal cell carcinoma. The table came from immunoSEQ multiplex PCR; TCRdb's copy has only in-frame clones and leaves some out. Of over 60,000 clones in the sample, 80% to 90% were seen once. Time point reported: blood 2 weeks post-SBRT. Treatment here: 15 Gy SBRT to primary tumor, nephrectomy 4 weeks later. The sequencing used blood, collected from a patient whose treatment included radiotherapy and nephrectomy. The source is a woman in her forties or fifties with renal cell carcinoma.

The chain uses TRBV28 and TRBJ2-2; D not resolved. Germline assignment: CDR1 MDHEN and CDR2 SYDVKM. V lost 5 bases and J 1 base, leaving 23 bases between the germline ends. CDR3 length: 19 residues. The CDR3 here is CASSPRTIDTKRNTGELFF. CDR3 nucleotides: TGTGCCAGCAGTCCGCGGACGATTGACACGAAGAGGAACACCGGGGAGCTGTTTTTT.

The chain is built from TRBV29-1 and TRBJ2-7; 8 bases match TRBD1. The CDR3 has 13 amino acids. After removal of 7 bases from V and 3 bases from J, the junction contained 8 bases not matched to a gene. Germline loops: CDR1 SQVTM, CDR2 ANQGSEA. The DNA for the CDR3 is TGCAGCGCTCTCGCACAGGGGGGCTACGAGCAGTACTTC. It encodes CSALAQGGYEQYF.

This chain connects TRBV19 to TRBJ2-6; D ambiguous. There are 16 residues in the CDR3. Germline V gene lookup returns CDR1 LNHDA and CDR2 SQIVND (reference sequence). V was trimmed by 6 bases and J by 0 bases, leaving 12 bases between them. The CDR3, as DNA: TGTGCCAGTAGCCCAGAGCCGATCTCTGGGGCCAACGTCCTGACTTTC. Residues: CASSPEPISGANVLTF.

The chain joins TRBV10-3 to TRBJ2-5; 13 bases are a match to TRBD2. Germline trimming cut 6 bases from V and 2 bases from J; bases unmatched to any gene: 12. This CDR3 spans 18 amino acids. CDR1 is ENHRY and CDR2 is SYGVKD in the germline V gene. The CDR3 DNA reads as TGTGCCATCAGCCCCTCTCCGGGACTAGCGGGGCCACAAGAGACCCAGTACTTC. It specifies CAISPSPGLAGPQETQYF.